A selection of T cell receptor beta chains follows, all from one sample in a study of T cells in Graves' hyperthyroidism and ophthalmopathy. TCRdb passed the multiplex PCR reads through MiXCR, listing each CDR3 protein once. The repertoire has 150,000 or so distinct CDR3 sequences, around 20% of them found once; the top ten carry 60% to 80%. The specimen was blood. The receptors shown here come from a woman aged 50 to 60 with Graves' hyperthyroidism that later progressed to Graves' ophthalmopathy. The CDR3 runs from the conserved cysteine through the conserved F or W. Fields, in order: D gene, clone size, V gene, J gene, CDR3 protein, CDR3 DNA. A D gene is named only where the DNA matches it firmly. A row's size may be missing; if present it is once, few, many or a size class.

D gene: TRBD2; clone size: -; V gene: TRBV6-1; J gene: TRBJ2-3; CDR3 protein: CASSVGEFGGGPRVAQYF; CDR3 DNA: TGTGCCAGCAGTGTAGGCGAATTCGGGGGAGGGCCTCGGGTTGCGCAGTATTTT
D gene: TRBD2; clone size: -; V gene: TRBV2; J gene: TRBJ2-7; CDR3 protein: CASSGPWTSGSGEQYF; CDR3 DNA: TGTGCCAGCAGTGGTCCTTGGACTAGCGGGAGTGGCGAGCAGTACTTC
D gene: -; clone size: few; V gene: TRBV6-5; J gene: TRBJ1-6; CDR3 protein: CASSYSEGTNSPLHF; CDR3 DNA: TGTGCCAGCAGTTACTCTGAGGGGACCAATTCACCCCTCCACTTT
D gene: TRBD1; clone size: many; V gene: TRBV11-2; J gene: TRBJ2-1; CDR3 protein: CASSLAGGSYNEQFF; CDR3 DNA: TGTGCCAGCAGCTTAGCAGGGGGCTCCTACAATGAGCAGTTCTTC
D gene: -; clone size: -; V gene: TRBV7-9; J gene: TRBJ2-6; CDR3 protein: CASSLGVWVSGANVLTF; CDR3 DNA: TGTGCCAGCAGCTTAGGTGTGTGGGTCTCTGGGGCCAACGTCCTGACTTTC
D gene: TRBD1; clone size: many; V gene: TRBV12-3/TRBV12-4; J gene: TRBJ1-6; CDR3 protein: CASSPTGGSSPLHF; CDR3 DNA: TGTGCCAGCAGCCCCACAGGGGGAAGTTCACCCCTCCACTTT
D gene: TRBD1; clone size: many; V gene: TRBV12-3/TRBV12-4; J gene: TRBJ2-2; CDR3 protein: CASSRGTGRTGELFF; CDR3 DNA: TGTGCCAGCAGTAGAGGGACAGGCCGTACCGGGGAGCTGTTTTTT
D gene: -; clone size: many; V gene: TRBV14; J gene: TRBJ2-5; CDR3 protein: CASSGADVGTQYF; CDR3 DNA: TGTGCCAGCAGTGGGGCAGACGTAGGGACCCAGTACTTC
D gene: -; clone size: many; V gene: TRBV12-3/TRBV12-4; J gene: TRBJ2-2; CDR3 protein: CASRTLSGELFF; CDR3 DNA: TGTGCCAGCAGGACCTTATCGGGGGAGCTGTTTTTT
D gene: -; clone size: many; V gene: TRBV20-1; J gene: TRBJ1-1; CDR3 protein: CSVALTGARGTEAFF; CDR3 DNA: TGCAGTGTTGCGCTGACGGGAGCCAGGGGCACTGAAGCTTTCTTT
D gene: -; clone size: few; V gene: TRBV24-1; J gene: TRBJ2-3; CDR3 protein: CATRDSSSTDTQYF; CDR3 DNA: TGTGCCACCAGAGACAGTTCTAGCACAGATACGCAGTATTTT
D gene: TRBD1; clone size: -; V gene: TRBV2; J gene: TRBJ1-5; CDR3 protein: CASSFGTASNQPQHF; CDR3 DNA: TGTGCCAGCAGTTTCGGGACAGCGAGCAATCAGCCCCAGCATTTT
D gene: -; clone size: many; V gene: TRBV3-1; J gene: TRBJ2-4; CDR3 protein: CASSQGGQLAKNIQYF; CDR3 DNA: TGTGCCAGCAGCCAAGGGGGCCAGCTAGCCAAAAACATTCAGTACTTC
D gene: -; clone size: -; V gene: TRBV19; J gene: TRBJ1-1; CDR3 protein: CASSGGMNTEAFF; CDR3 DNA: TGTGCCAGTAGTGGGGGCATGAACACTGAAGCTTTCTTT
D gene: TRBD2; clone size: few; V gene: TRBV4-1; J gene: TRBJ2-7; CDR3 protein: CASSQDPPLAGGTYEQYF; CDR3 DNA: TGCGCCAGCAGCCAAGATCCCCCTCTAGCGGGAGGCACCTACGAGCAGTACTTC
D gene: -; clone size: few; V gene: TRBV7-2; J gene: TRBJ2-5; CDR3 protein: CASSLAGNRETQYF; CDR3 DNA: TGTGCCAGCAGCTTAGCTGGGAACAGAGAGACCCAGTACTTC
D gene: -; clone size: many; V gene: TRBV11-2; J gene: TRBJ2-4; CDR3 protein: CASSLSPSPFIQYF; CDR3 DNA: TGTGCCAGCAGCTTATCGCCTAGCCCTTTCATTCAGTACTTC
D gene: -; clone size: few; V gene: TRBV15; J gene: TRBJ2-1; CDR3 protein: CATSRGRYNEQFF; CDR3 DNA: TGTGCCACCAGCAGAGGCAGGTATAATGAGCAGTTCTTC
D gene: -; clone size: many; V gene: TRBV3-1; J gene: TRBJ1-1; CDR3 protein: CASSQVRAPAAEAFF; CDR3 DNA: TGTGCCAGCAGCCAAGTCCGCGCGCCAGCAGCTGAAGCTTTCTTT
D gene: TRBD2; clone size: -; V gene: TRBV19; J gene: TRBJ2-3; CDR3 protein: CATLSSGTGTDTQYF; CDR3 DNA: TGTGCCACGCTTAGCAGCGGGACTGGCACAGATACGCAGTATTTT
D gene: -; clone size: few; V gene: TRBV7-3; J gene: TRBJ2-7; CDR3 protein: CASSRNGPSYEQYF; CDR3 DNA: TGTGCCAGCAGCAGAAATGGGCCGTCCTACGAGCAGTACTTC
D gene: TRBD2; clone size: few; V gene: TRBV11-2; J gene: TRBJ2-2; CDR3 protein: CASSLVGTSGGELFF; CDR3 DNA: TGTGCCAGCAGCTTAGTGGGGACTAGCGGCGGGGAGCTGTTTTTT
D gene: TRBD2; clone size: -; V gene: TRBV19; J gene: TRBJ2-3; CDR3 protein: CASSIGPSGGNTDTQYF; CDR3 DNA: TGTGCCAGTAGTATTGGCCCAAGCGGGGGAAACACAGATACGCAGTATTTT
D gene: TRBD2; clone size: few; V gene: TRBV19; J gene: TRBJ2-1; CDR3 protein: CASRLIAGGRNEQFF; CDR3 DNA: TGTGCCAGTAGATTAATAGCGGGAGGGCGGAATGAGCAGTTCTTC
D gene: -; clone size: -; V gene: TRBV19; J gene: TRBJ1-2; CDR3 protein: CASRSGGVHGYTF; CDR3 DNA: TGTGCCAGTAGAAGCGGGGGAGTGCATGGCTACACCTTC
D gene: TRBD1; clone size: many; V gene: TRBV28; J gene: TRBJ1-5; CDR3 protein: CASSFAGGGSNQPQHF; CDR3 DNA: TGTGCCAGCAGTTTCGCAGGGGGAGGTAGCAATCAGCCCCAGCATTTT
D gene: -; clone size: -; V gene: TRBV6-1; J gene: TRBJ1-5; CDR3 protein: CASSPQGGNQPQHF; CDR3 DNA: TGTGCCAGCAGCCCACAGGGTGGAAATCAGCCCCAGCATTTT
D gene: -; clone size: few; V gene: TRBV28; J gene: TRBJ1-1; CDR3 protein: CASSSSRAEAFF; CDR3 DNA: TGTGCCAGCAGTTCCTCCCGGGCTGAAGCTTTCTTT
D gene: TRBD1; clone size: -; V gene: TRBV5-1; J gene: TRBJ2-1; CDR3 protein: CASSLGGTGNEQFF; CDR3 DNA: TGCGCCAGCAGCTTGGGCGGGACAGGCAATGAGCAGTTCTTC
D gene: -; clone size: many; V gene: TRBV7-3; J gene: TRBJ1-1; CDR3 protein: CASMGARANTEAFF; CDR3 DNA: TGTGCCAGCATGGGGGCGCGGGCGAACACTGAAGCTTTCTTT
D gene: -; clone size: few; V gene: TRBV11-2; J gene: TRBJ1-1; CDR3 protein: CASSPGFASTEAFF; CDR3 DNA: TGTGCCAGCAGCCCCGGATTCGCCAGCACTGAAGCTTTCTTT
D gene: TRBD1; clone size: -; V gene: TRBV18; J gene: TRBJ1-3; CDR3 protein: CASSTEGARGNTIYF; CDR3 DNA: TGTGCCAGCTCAACCGAGGGGGCGCGAGGAAACACCATATATTTT
D gene: -; clone size: many; V gene: TRBV2; J gene: TRBJ1-1; CDR3 protein: CASSSRMWGAFF; CDR3 DNA: TGTGCCAGCAGTAGTCGTATGTGGGGAGCTTTCTTT
D gene: -; clone size: -; V gene: TRBV28; J gene: TRBJ2-2; CDR3 protein: CASSLLRGELFF; CDR3 DNA: TGTGCCAGCAGCCTCCTTAGGGGGGAGCTGTTTTTT
D gene: -; clone size: many; V gene: TRBV6-1; J gene: TRBJ2-5; CDR3 protein: CASSAGGETQYF; CDR3 DNA: TGTGCCAGCAGTGCAGGCGGGGAGACCCAGTACTTC
D gene: -; clone size: many; V gene: TRBV6-1; J gene: TRBJ2-4; CDR3 protein: CATSRGGTGLNIQYF; CDR3 DNA: TGTGCCACATCGAGGGGCGGGACGGGACTAAACATTCAGTACTTC
D gene: -; clone size: -; V gene: TRBV5-5; J gene: TRBJ2-3; CDR3 protein: CASSLFGPAGTDTQYF; CDR3 DNA: TGTGCCAGCAGCTTGTTTGGACCCGCAGGCACAGATACGCAGTATTTT
D gene: -; clone size: many; V gene: TRBV2; J gene: TRBJ2-7; CDR3 protein: CASSSQGRSYEQYF; CDR3 DNA: TGTGCCAGCAGCTCCCAGGGACGGTCCTACGAGCAGTACTTC
D gene: TRBD1; clone size: many; V gene: TRBV3-1; J gene: TRBJ1-1; CDR3 protein: CASSPGGGQGRGTFF; CDR3 DNA: TGTGCCAGCAGCCCAGGAGGCGGACAGGGCAGGGGGACTTTCTTT
D gene: -; clone size: many; V gene: TRBV24-1; J gene: TRBJ2-3; CDR3 protein: CATSDLRGGSDTQYF; CDR3 DNA: TGTGCCACCAGTGATCTACGTGGGGGCAGTGATACGCAGTATTTT
D gene: TRBD1; clone size: many; V gene: TRBV11-2; J gene: TRBJ2-1; CDR3 protein: CASSPQGAPPNEQFF; CDR3 DNA: TGTGCCAGCAGTCCTCAGGGGGCGCCCCCGAATGAGCAGTTCTTC
D gene: TRBD1; clone size: -; V gene: TRBV5-4; J gene: TRBJ2-1; CDR3 protein: CASSIGQGYSYNEQFF; CDR3 DNA: TGTGCCAGCAGCATAGGACAGGGATACTCCTACAATGAGCAGTTCTTC
D gene: TRBD1; clone size: many; V gene: TRBV27; J gene: TRBJ1-1; CDR3 protein: CASSFSGGGTEAFF; CDR3 DNA: TGTGCCAGCAGTTTTTCAGGGGGTGGCACTGAAGCTTTCTTT
D gene: -; clone size: many; V gene: TRBV5-6; J gene: TRBJ2-2; CDR3 protein: CASMSGGLNTGELFF; CDR3 DNA: TGTGCCAGCATGTCCGGCGGATTGAACACCGGGGAGCTGTTTTTT
D gene: TRBD2; clone size: many; V gene: TRBV7-6; J gene: TRBJ2-3; CDR3 protein: CASSLASGRQDTQYF; CDR3 DNA: TGTGCCAGCAGCTTAGCTAGCGGGAGGCAAGATACGCAGTATTTT
D gene: -; clone size: few; V gene: TRBV14; J gene: TRBJ2-7; CDR3 protein: CASSQLSEQYF; CDR3 DNA: TGTGCCAGCAGCCAACTAAGCGAGCAGTACTTC
D gene: TRBD1; clone size: -; V gene: TRBV25-1; J gene: TRBJ1-2; CDR3 protein: CASSMTGRYGYTF; CDR3 DNA: TGTGCCAGCTCTATGACAGGGCGCTATGGCTACACCTTC
D gene: -; clone size: many; V gene: TRBV13; J gene: TRBJ2-3; CDR3 protein: CASSLITDTQYF; CDR3 DNA: TGCGCCAGCAGCTTGATAACAGATACGCAGTATTTT
D gene: -; clone size: -; V gene: TRBV11-3; J gene: TRBJ2-1; CDR3 protein: CASSLVGVEQFF; CDR3 DNA: TGTGCCAGCAGCTTAGTGGGGGTCGAGCAGTTCTTC
D gene: -; clone size: many; V gene: TRBV29-1; J gene: TRBJ2-3; CDR3 protein: CSVGITDTQYF; CDR3 DNA: TGCAGCGTTGGCATTACAGATACGCAGTATTTT
D gene: -; clone size: many; V gene: TRBV5-1; J gene: TRBJ2-7; CDR3 protein: CASSLRDPGAHEQYF; CDR3 DNA: TGCGCCAGCAGCTTACGCGACCCGGGGGCCCACGAGCAGTACTTC
D gene: TRBD1; clone size: many; V gene: TRBV7-9; J gene: TRBJ2-1; CDR3 protein: CASSLGVGTGYNEQFF; CDR3 DNA: TGTGCCAGCAGCTTAGGGGTTGGGACAGGCTACAATGAGCAGTTCTTC
D gene: TRBD1; clone size: many; V gene: TRBV30; J gene: TRBJ1-1; CDR3 protein: CAWSARDRDTEAFF; CDR3 DNA: TGTGCCTGGAGTGCCCGGGACAGGGACACTGAAGCTTTCTTT
D gene: -; clone size: many; V gene: TRBV3-1; J gene: TRBJ2-2; CDR3 protein: CASSQVVGRGKAGELFF; CDR3 DNA: TGTGCCAGCAGCCAAGTGGTGGGTAGGGGAAAGGCCGGGGAGCTGTTTTTT
D gene: -; clone size: -; V gene: TRBV10-3; J gene: TRBJ1-1; CDR3 protein: CAISMGVDTEAFF; CDR3 DNA: TGTGCCATCAGCATGGGTGTAGACACTGAAGCTTTCTTT